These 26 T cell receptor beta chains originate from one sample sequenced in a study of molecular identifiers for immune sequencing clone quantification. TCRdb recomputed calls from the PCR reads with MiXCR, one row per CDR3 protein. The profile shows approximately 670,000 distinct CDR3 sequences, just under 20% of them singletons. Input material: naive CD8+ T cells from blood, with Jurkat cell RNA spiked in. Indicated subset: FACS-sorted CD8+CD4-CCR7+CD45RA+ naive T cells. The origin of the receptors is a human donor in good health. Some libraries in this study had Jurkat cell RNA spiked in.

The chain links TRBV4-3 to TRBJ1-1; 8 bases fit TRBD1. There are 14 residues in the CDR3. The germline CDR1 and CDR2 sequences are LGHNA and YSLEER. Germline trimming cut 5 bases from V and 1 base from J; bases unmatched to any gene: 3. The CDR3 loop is CASSEGTGNTEAFF. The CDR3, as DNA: TGCGCCAGCAGCGAAGGGACAGGGAACACTGAAGCTTTCTTT.

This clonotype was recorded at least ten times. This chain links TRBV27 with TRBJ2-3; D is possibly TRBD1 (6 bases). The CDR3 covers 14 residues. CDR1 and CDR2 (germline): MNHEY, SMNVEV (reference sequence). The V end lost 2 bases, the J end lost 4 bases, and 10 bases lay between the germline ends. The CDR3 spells CASSLVGGADTQYF. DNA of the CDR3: TGTGCCAGCAGTTTAGTAGGGGGAGCAGATACGCAGTATTTT.

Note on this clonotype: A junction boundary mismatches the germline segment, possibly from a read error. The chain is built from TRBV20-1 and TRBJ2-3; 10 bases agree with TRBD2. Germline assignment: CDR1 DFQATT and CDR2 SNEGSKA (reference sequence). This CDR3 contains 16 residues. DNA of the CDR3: TGCAGTGCTAGAGTCGTAGCGGGAGGCATGGCAGATACGCGGTATTTT. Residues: CSARVVAGGMADTRYF.

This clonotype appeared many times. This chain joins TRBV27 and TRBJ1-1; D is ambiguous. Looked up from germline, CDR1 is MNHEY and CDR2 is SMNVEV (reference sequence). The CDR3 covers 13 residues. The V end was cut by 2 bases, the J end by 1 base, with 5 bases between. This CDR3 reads CASSLMANTEAFF. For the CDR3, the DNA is TGTGCCAGCAGTTTAATGGCGAACACTGAAGCTTTCTTT.

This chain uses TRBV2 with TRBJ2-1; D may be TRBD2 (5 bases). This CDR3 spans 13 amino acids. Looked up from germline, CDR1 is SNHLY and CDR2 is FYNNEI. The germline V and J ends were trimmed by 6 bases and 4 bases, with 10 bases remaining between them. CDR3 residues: CASSRPGYNEQFF. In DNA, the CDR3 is TGTGCCAGCAGCCGACCGGGATACAATGAGCAGTTCTTC.

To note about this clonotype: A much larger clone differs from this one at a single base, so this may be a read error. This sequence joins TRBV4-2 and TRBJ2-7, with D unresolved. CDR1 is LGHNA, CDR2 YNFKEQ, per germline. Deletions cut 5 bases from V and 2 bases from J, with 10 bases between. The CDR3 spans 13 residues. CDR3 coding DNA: TGTGCCAGCAGCGAGGTAAACCCCTACGAGCAGTACTTC. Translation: CASSEVNPYEQYF.

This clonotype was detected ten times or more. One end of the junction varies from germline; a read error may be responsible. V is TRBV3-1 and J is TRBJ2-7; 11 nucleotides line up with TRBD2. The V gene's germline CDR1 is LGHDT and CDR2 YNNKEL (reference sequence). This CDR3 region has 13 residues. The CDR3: CASSPEGLADLDF. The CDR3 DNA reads TGTGCCAGCAGCCCCGAGGGACTAGCGGACCTGGACTTC.

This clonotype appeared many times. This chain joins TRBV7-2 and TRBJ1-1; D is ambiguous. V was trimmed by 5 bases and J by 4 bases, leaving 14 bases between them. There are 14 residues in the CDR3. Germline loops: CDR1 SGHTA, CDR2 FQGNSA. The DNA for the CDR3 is TGTGCCAGCAGCCTGGCTTTTTCCCCCACTGAAGCTTTCTTT. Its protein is CASSLAFSPTEAFF.

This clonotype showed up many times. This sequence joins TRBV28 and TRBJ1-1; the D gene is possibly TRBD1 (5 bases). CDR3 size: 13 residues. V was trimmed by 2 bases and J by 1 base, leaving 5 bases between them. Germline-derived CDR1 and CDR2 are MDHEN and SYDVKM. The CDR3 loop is CASSLRGNTEAFF. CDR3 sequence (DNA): TGTGCCAGCAGTTTAAGGGGGAACACTGAAGCTTTCTTT.

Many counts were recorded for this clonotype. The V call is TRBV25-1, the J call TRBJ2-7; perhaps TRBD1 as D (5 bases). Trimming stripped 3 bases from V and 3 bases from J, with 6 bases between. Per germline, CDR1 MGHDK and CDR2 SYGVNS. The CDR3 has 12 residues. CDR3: CASSDGHYEQYF. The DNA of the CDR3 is TGTGCCAGCAGTGACGGACACTACGAGCAGTACTTC.

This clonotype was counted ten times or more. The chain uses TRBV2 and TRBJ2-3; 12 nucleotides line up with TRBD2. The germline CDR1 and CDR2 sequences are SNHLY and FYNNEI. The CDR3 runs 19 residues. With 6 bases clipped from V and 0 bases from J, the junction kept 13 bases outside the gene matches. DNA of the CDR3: TGTGCCAGCAGCACAAAGACTAGCGGGAGATCTGGGAGCACAGATACGCAGTATTTT. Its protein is CASSTKTSGRSGSTDTQYF.

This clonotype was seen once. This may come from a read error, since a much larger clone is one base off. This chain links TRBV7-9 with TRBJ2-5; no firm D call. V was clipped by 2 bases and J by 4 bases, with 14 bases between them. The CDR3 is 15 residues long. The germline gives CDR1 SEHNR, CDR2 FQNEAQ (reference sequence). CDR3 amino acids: CASSLLRQNRETQYF. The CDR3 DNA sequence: TGTGCCAGCAGCTTACTACGGCAGAACCGAGAGACCCAGTACTTC. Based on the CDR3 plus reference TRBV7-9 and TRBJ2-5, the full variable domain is DTGVSQNPRHKITKRGQNVTFRCDPISEHNRLYWYRQTLGQGPEFLTYFQNEAQLEKSRLLSDRFSAERPKGSFSTLEIQRTEQGDSAMYLCASSLLRQNRETQYFGPGTRLLVL.

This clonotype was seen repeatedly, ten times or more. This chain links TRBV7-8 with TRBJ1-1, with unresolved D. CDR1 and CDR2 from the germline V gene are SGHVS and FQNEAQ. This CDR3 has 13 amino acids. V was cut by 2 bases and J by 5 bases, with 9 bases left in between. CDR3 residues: CASSLRGSTEAFF. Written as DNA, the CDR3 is TGTGCCAGCAGCTTAAGAGGGTCAACTGAAGCTTTCTTT.

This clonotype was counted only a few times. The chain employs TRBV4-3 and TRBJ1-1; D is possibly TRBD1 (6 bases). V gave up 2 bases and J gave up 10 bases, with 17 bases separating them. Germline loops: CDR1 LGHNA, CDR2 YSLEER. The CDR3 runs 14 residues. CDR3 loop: CASSQSLQGLLAFF. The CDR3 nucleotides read TGCGCCAGCAGCCAATCCTTACAGGGTCTGTTAGCTTTCTTT.

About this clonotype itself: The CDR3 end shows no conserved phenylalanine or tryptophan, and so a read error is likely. The CDR3: CSVDSGQGPSGNTIYL. The CDR3 DNA sequence: TGCAGCGTTGATTCGGGACAGGGTCCTTCTGGAAACACCATATATCTT. The chain links TRBV29-1 to TRBJ1-3; 9 nucleotides match TRBD1. The CDR3 covers 16 residues. The trim removed 3 bases at V and 1 base at J, leaving 7 bases unmatched. The germline CDR1 and CDR2 sequences are SQVTM and ANQGSEA.

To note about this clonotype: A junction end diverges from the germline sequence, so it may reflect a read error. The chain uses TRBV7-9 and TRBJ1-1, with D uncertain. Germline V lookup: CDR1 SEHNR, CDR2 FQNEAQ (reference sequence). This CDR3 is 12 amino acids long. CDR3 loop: CAGSPDSGEAFF. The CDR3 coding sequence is TGTGCCGGCAGCCCCGATTCTGGTGAAGCTTTCTTT. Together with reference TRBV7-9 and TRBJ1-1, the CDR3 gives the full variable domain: DTGVSQNPRHKITKRGQNVTFRCDPISEHNRLYWYRQTLGQGPEFLTYFQNEAQLEKSRLLSDRFSAERPKGSFSTLEIQRTEQGDSAMYLCAGSPDSGEAFFGQGTRLTVV.

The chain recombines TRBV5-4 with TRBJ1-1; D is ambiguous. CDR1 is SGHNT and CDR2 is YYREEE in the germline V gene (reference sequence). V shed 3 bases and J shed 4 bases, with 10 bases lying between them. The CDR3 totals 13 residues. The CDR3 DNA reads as TGTGCCAGCAGCTCGACGGCGGTCACTGAAGCTTTCTTT. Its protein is CASSSTAVTEAFF.

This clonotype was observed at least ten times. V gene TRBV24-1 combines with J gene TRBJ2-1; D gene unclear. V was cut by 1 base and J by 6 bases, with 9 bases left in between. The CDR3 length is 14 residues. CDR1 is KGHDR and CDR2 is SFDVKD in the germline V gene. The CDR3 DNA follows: TGTGCCACCAGTGATTTTAATGCACCCAATGAGCAGTTCTTC. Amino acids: CATSDFNAPNEQFF.

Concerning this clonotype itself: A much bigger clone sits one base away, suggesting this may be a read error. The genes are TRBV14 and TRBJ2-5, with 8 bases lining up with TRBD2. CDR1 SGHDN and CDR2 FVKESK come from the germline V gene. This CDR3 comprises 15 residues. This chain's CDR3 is CVSSPRPGGAETQYF. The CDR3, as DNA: TGTGTCAGCAGCCCCCGGCCGGGGGGGGCAGAGACCCAGTACTTC. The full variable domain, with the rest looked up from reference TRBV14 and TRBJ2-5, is EAGVTQFPSHSVIEKGQTVTLRCDPISGHDNLYWYRRVMGKEIKFLLHFVKESKQDESGMPNNRFLAERTGGTYSTLKVQPAELEDSGVYFCVSSPRPGGAETQYFGPGTRLLVL.

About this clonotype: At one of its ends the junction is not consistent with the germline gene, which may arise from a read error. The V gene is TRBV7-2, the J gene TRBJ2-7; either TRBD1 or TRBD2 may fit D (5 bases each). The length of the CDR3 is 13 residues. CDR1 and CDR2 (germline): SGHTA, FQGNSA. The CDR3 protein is CDSSWDGSYEQYF. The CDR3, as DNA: TGTGACAGCAGCTGGGACGGGTCCTACGAGCAGTACTTC. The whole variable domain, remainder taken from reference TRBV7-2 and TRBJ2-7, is GAGVSQSPSNKVTEKGKDVELRCDPISGHTALYWYRQSLGQGLEFLIYFQGNSAPDKSGLPSDRFSAERTGGSVSTLTIQRTQQEDSAVYLCDSSWDGSYEQYFGPGTRLTVT.

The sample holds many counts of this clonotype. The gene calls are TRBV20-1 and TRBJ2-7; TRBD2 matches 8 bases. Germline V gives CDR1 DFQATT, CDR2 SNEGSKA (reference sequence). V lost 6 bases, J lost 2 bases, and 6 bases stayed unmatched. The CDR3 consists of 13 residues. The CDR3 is CSAPTGLAYEQYF. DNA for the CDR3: TGCAGTGCCCCGACGGGACTAGCCTACGAGCAGTACTTC.

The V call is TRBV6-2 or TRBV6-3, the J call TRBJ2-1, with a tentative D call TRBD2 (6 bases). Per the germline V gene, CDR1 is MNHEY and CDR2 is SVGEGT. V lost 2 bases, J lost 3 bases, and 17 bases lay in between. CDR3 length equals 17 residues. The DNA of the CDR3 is TGTGCCAGCAGTTACCGCCCCCTGAGCGGGCTCTACAATGAGCAGTTCTTC. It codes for CASSYRPLSGLYNEQFF.

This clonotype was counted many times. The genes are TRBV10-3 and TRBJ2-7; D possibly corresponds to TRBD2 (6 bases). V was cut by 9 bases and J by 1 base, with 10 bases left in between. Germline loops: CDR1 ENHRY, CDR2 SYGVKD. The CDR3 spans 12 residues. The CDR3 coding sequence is TGTGCCATTGGCGGGGATTCCTACGAGCAGTACTTC. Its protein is CAIGGDSYEQYF.

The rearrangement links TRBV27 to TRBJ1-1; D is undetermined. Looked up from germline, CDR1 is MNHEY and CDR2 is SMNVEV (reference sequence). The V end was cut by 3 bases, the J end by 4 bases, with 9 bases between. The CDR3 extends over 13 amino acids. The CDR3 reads CASSFLGTTEAFF. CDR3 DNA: TGTGCCAGCAGTTTCCTCGGTACCACTGAAGCTTTCTTT.

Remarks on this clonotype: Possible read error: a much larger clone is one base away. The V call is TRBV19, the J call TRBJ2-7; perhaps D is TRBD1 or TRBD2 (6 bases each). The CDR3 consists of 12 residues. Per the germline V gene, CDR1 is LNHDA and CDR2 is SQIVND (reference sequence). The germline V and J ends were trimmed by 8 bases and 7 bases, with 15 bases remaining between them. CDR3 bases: TGTGCCAGTGGCTGGGGGGCCGGAGAGCAGTACTTC. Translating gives CASGWGAGEQYF.

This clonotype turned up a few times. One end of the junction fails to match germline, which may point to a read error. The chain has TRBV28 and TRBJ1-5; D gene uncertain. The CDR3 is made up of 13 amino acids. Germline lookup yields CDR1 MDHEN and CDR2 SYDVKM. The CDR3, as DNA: TGTGCCAGCAGTTTGGCAGACAATCGGCCCCAGCATTTT. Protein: CASSLADNRPQHF.